The following is a T cell receptor beta chain sequence with its context. Authors' processing steps: Amplified reference gene primers provided the basis for estimating nucleated cell counts. Using immunoSEQ multiplex PCR, the repertoire was profiled, and TCRdb retains in-frame clones only, with some absent. D and trimming were read from the DNA, whereas the V and J calls and clone size are those reported in that table. The sample includes tens of thousands of clones, about 92% of them seen just once. In Seattle, patients joined the study during active infection and were tracked longitudinally. Germline lookup yields CDR1 MNHEY and CDR2 SVGAGI. J lost 7 bases, V lost 5 bases, and 12 bases had no gene match. The CDR3 has 15 amino acids. The record originates from a study of blood T cell repertoires in COVID-19. Across the study: Italy, Spain and the United States were the sources of the convalescent and acute COVID-19 samples. PBMCs, B-cell-depleted T cells, or T cells provided the cDNA or gDNA that made up the material.

The gene calls are TRBV6-5 and TRBJ2-7; 9 bases align to TRBD2. The clonotype originates from a man aged 18 to 29 with COVID-19, enrolled during active disease. Sequencing was carried out using peripheral blood. The CDR3 is CASSPFLAGVSEQYF. In nucleotides, the CDR3 is TGTGCCAGCAGTCCGTTTTTAGCGGGAGTGAGTGAGCAGTACTTC.